The clone carrying this TCR beta chain was seen repeatedly, ten times or more. Its antigen is as yet unknown. The definition of stable Graves' hyperthyroidism was no ophthalmopathy progression within 18 months. Newly diagnosed patients aged 18 to 65 had hyperthyroidism of under 2 months' duration. This sample is drawn from a study of T cells in Graves' hyperthyroidism and ophthalmopathy. Regions amplified from RNA transcripts were the TCR beta CDR3 regions. A set of HTBI primers served as the primers for a first-round RT-PCR of the TCR CDR3. One entry per CDR3 protein results from TCRdb running MiXCR on the multiplex PCR reads. The repertoire includes under 400,000 distinct CDR3 sequences, roughly 25% of them detected once, and about 70% sits in the top ten. Study results and caveats: Most expanded thyroid clonotypes above 0.001 recurred in blood.

Germline V lookup: CDR1 SEHNR, CDR2 FQNEAQ (reference sequence). The CDR3 runs to 16 residues. After removal of 3 bases from V and 0 bases from J, the junction contained 6 bases not matched to a gene. Sample: blood. The chain couples TRBV7-9 to TRBJ2-3, with 7 bases that match TRBD2. The sequence was collected from a man aged 50-59 years with Graves' hyperthyroidism. The CDR3 sequence is CASSFKLAQSTDTQYF. As DNA, the CDR3 is TGTGCCAGCAGCTTCAAACTAGCGCAAAGCACAGATACGCAGTATTTT. Complete variable domain (other parts from reference TRBV7-9 and TRBJ2-3): DTGVSQNPRHKITKRGQNVTFRCDPISEHNRLYWYRQTLGQGPEFLTYFQNEAQLEKSRLLSDRFSAERPKGSFSTLEIQRTEQGDSAMYLCASSFKLAQSTDTQYFGPGTRLTVL.